Presented here are 27 T cell receptor beta chains from one specimen sequenced in a study of T cell repertoires and Cas9 in healthy adults. Sequencing was performed with immunoSEQ multiplex PCR; in TCRdb, only in-frame clones are kept and a portion is missing. The sample contains 11,000 to 15,000 clones, roughly 89% of which appear only once. What was sequenced was Tregs (CD4+, CD25+, CD127-, CD137-, CD154-) from PBMCs; culture status not recorded. Every receptor here comes from a human donor in good health.

This chain uses TRBV4-1 with TRBJ1-1; D unclear. Per the germline V gene, CDR1 is MGHRA and CDR2 is YSYEKL. V lost 0 bases and J lost 4, with 18 bases in between. The CDR3 covers 17 residues. CDR3 DNA sequence: TGCGCCAGCAGCCAAGATCTTAGGCTTGGATGGACCACTGAAGCTTTCTTT. Translation: CASSQDLRLGWTTEAFF.

This rearrangement joins TRBV28 to TRBJ2-3, with TRBD1 matching 10 bases. CDR1 and CDR2 (germline): MDHEN, SYDVKM. The CDR3 totals 17 residues. The V gene end was trimmed by 5 bases and the J gene end by 0 bases; junction bases not matched to a gene: 8. This chain's CDR3 is CASSLSGQGFSTDTQYF. The CDR3 region has the DNA TGTGCCAGCAGTCTCTCGGGACAGGGGTTTAGCACAGATACGCAGTATTTT. Full variable domain (missing parts from reference TRBV28 and TRBJ2-3): DVKVTQSSRYLVKRTGEKVFLECVQDMDHENMFWYRQDPGLGLRLIYFSYDVKMKEKGDIPEGYSVSREKKERFSLILESASTNQTSMYLCASSLSGQGFSTDTQYFGPGTRLTVL.

The chain carries TRBV11-1 and TRBJ1-1; D is ambiguous. Germline-derived CDR1 and CDR2 are SGHAT and FQDESV (reference sequence). Trimming removed 5 bases at V and 0 bases at J, with 13 bases between. This CDR3 contains 15 residues. As DNA, the CDR3 is TGTGCCAGCAGCCGAAGGGCGGGGATGAACACTGAAGCTTTCTTT. Translating it yields CASSRRAGMNTEAFF.

V is TRBV9 and J is TRBJ2-3; D uncertain. CDR1 is SGDLS, CDR2 YYNGEE, per germline. The V end lost 4 bases, the J end lost 2 bases, and 8 bases lay between the germline ends. The CDR3 extends over 13 amino acids. CDR3 in DNA: TGTGCCAGCAGCCCCTACTCCACAGATACGCAGTATTTT. Amino acids: CASSPYSTDTQYF. Full variable domain (outside the CDR3, taken from reference TRBV9 and TRBJ2-3): DSGVTQTPKHLITATGQRVTLRCSPRSGDLSVYWYQQSLDQGLQFLIQYYNGEERAKGNILERFSAQQFPDLHSELNLSSLELGDSALYFCASSPYSTDTQYFGPGTRLTVL.

The chain employs TRBV9 and TRBJ1-2; the D gene is possibly TRBD1 (5 bases). The CDR3 is 16 amino acids. Per the germline V gene, CDR1 is SGDLS and CDR2 is YYNGEE. Between the trimmed V and J ends, which lost 0 bases and 4 bases, there was a span of 16 bases. The DNA of the CDR3 is TGTGCCAGCAGCGTAGAAGGGGCAGGGATAATCTATGGCTACACCTTC. It encodes CASSVEGAGIIYGYTF.

The chain uses TRBV7-2 and TRBJ1-5; TRBD1 matches 9 bases. Germline lookup yields CDR1 SGHTA and CDR2 FQGNSA. CDR3 size: 14 residues. Losses at the gene ends were 4 bases for V and 4 bases for J; bases not matched to a gene: 2. The chain's CDR3 is CASSSGTGNQPQHF. The CDR3 DNA is TGTGCCAGCAGCTCCGGGACAGGGAATCAGCCCCAGCATTTT.

The CDR3: CASSQNPGLAGVSGELFF. The CDR3 nucleotides are TGCGCCAGCAGCCAGAACCCGGGGCTAGCGGGGGTCAGCGGGGAGCTGTTTTTT. The chain has TRBV4-3 and TRBJ2-2; 10 bases agree with TRBD2. Trimming at V came to 3 bases and at J to 7 bases, leaving 14 bases not matched to a gene. This CDR3 contains 18 residues. Germline V gene data show CDR1 as LGHNA and CDR2 as YSLEER.

The rearrangement links TRBV28 to TRBJ1-1, with D possibly being TRBD1 (5 bases). The CDR3 consists of 15 residues. V was trimmed by 5 bases and J by 1 base, leaving 14 bases between them. Germline loops: CDR1 MDHEN, CDR2 SYDVKM. The CDR3 here is CASSHSGTANTEAFF. Here the CDR3 DNA reads TGTGCCAGCAGTCACTCCGGGACGGCGAACACTGAAGCTTTCTTT.

The gene calls are TRBV7-8 and TRBJ2-1, with TRBD2 matching 9 bases. J lost 5 bases, V lost 1 base, and 12 bases had no gene match. The CDR3 is 18 amino acids. Germline CDR1 SGHVS, CDR2 FQNEAQ. CDR3 in DNA: TGTGCCAGCAGCTTAGGACGTCTAGCGGGGAATTTAAACAATGAGCAGTTCTTC. Translated, it gives CASSLGRLAGNLNNEQFF.

The table lists this clone with a count of one. The V and J genes are TRBV5-6 and TRBJ1-2; possible D gene TRBD1, 6 bases. The CDR3 runs to 14 residues. Germline CDR1 reads SGHDT; CDR2 reads YYEEEE. With 0 bases removed from V and 7 bases from J, the gap between germline ends came to 13 bases. The CDR3 loop reads CASSLERGLTGYTF. In nucleotides, the CDR3 is TGTGCCAGCAGCTTGGAGCGGGGGCTCACTGGCTACACCTTC. The whole variable domain, remainder taken from reference TRBV5-6 and TRBJ1-2, is DAGVTQSPTHLIKTRGQQVTLRCSPKSGHDTVSWYQQALGQGPQFIFQYYEEEERQRGNFPDRFSGHQFPNYSSELNVNALLLGDSALYLCASSLERGLTGYTFGSGTRLTVV.

The chain joins TRBV7-2 to TRBJ1-2; 8 nucleotides line up with TRBD1. The germline CDR1 and CDR2 sequences are SGHTA and FQGNSA. After removal of 7 bases from V and 7 bases from J, the junction contained 8 bases not matched to a gene. The CDR3 runs 13 residues. The CDR3 region has the DNA TGTGCCAGCACCCCGGACAGGGCTGTTGGCTACACCTTC. It is translated as CASTPDRAVGYTF.

This rearrangement joins TRBV7-2 to TRBJ2-2; no clear D gene. CDR1 is SGHTA and CDR2 is FQGNSA in the germline V gene. V gave up 4 bases and J gave up 4 bases, with 13 bases separating them. The CDR3 totals 15 residues. The CDR3 coding sequence is TGTGCCAGCAGCTCTACTCGGGCGCCCACCGGGGAGCTGTTTTTT. This gives the protein CASSSTRAPTGELFF.

The gene calls are TRBV15 and TRBJ2-1; 15 positions match TRBD2. Germline assignment: CDR1 LNHNV and CDR2 YYDKDF (reference sequence). J gave up 7 bases and V 5 bases, and 18 bases lay outside the gene matches. CDR3 length: 20 residues. CDR3 nucleotides: TGTGCCACCAGCGGACAGGGTCGGCCGGGACTAGCGGGAGGTAGAAATGAGCAGTTCTTC. Encoded protein: CATSGQGRPGLAGGRNEQFF.

The rearrangement links TRBV28 to TRBJ1-2; D gene unclear. The CDR3 totals 14 residues. The V end lost 6 bases, the J end lost 4 bases, and 15 bases lay between the germline ends. Germline loops: CDR1 MDHEN, CDR2 SYDVKM. CDR3 nucleotide sequence: TGTGCCAGCAGCAACCCGGACCCGGGCTATGGCTACACCTTC. It translates to CASSNPDPGYGYTF.

The chain links TRBV4-3 to TRBJ1-2, with D possibly matching TRBD1 (6 bases). V gave up 4 bases and J gave up 7 bases, with 16 bases separating them. Germline assignment: CDR1 LGHNA and CDR2 YSLEER. The CDR3 length is 14 residues. The CDR3 DNA reads TGCGCCAGCAGCCCCCAAGGGGGGCTAGGTGGCTACACCTTC. The encoded protein is CASSPQGGLGGYTF.

The V and J genes are TRBV10-3 and TRBJ1-5, with D perhaps TRBD1 (5 bases). V was cut by 0 bases and J by 2 bases, with 11 bases left in between. The CDR3 has 16 residues. The germline V gene encodes CDR1 ENHRY and CDR2 SYGVKD. The CDR3 DNA sequence: TGTGCCATCAGTGAGTCGGGGGGAGGGGGCAATCAGCCCCAGCATTTT. Protein product: CAISESGGGGNQPQHF.

This rearrangement joins TRBV9 to TRBJ2-7; no reliable D call. The CDR3 consists of 17 residues. Trimming stripped 0 bases from V and 1 base from J, with 17 bases between. From germline, CDR1 is SGDLS and CDR2 YYNGEE. The CDR3 DNA follows: TGTGCCAGCAGCGTAGGTCCAGGAGCCTTGAAGTCCTACGAGCAGTACTTC. Translating it yields CASSVGPGALKSYEQYF. Full variable domain (outside the CDR3, taken from reference TRBV9 and TRBJ2-7): DSGVTQTPKHLITATGQRVTLRCSPRSGDLSVYWYQQSLDQGLQFLIQYYNGEERAKGNILERFSAQQFPDLHSELNLSSLELGDSALYFCASSVGPGALKSYEQYFGPGTRLTVT.

This rearrangement joins TRBV10-3 to TRBJ2-1; D could derive from TRBD1 or TRBD2 (5 bases each). The V end was cut by 8 bases, the J end by 6 bases, with 11 bases between. This CDR3 spans 12 amino acids. From germline, CDR1 is ENHRY and CDR2 SYGVKD. The CDR3 bases are TGTGCCATCCAAGGGGAGCTCAATGAGCAGTTCTTC. Its translation is CAIQGELNEQFF.

The chain links TRBV4-2 to TRBJ2-1, with D possibly TRBD2 on 6 matching bases. The V end was cut by 4 bases, the J end by 0 bases, with 13 bases between. Germline loops: CDR1 LGHNA, CDR2 YNFKEQ. The CDR3 loop spans 16 amino acids. The CDR3 here is CASSRNGGFSYNEQFF. CDR3 DNA sequence: TGTGCCAGCAGCCGAAACGGGGGATTCTCCTACAATGAGCAGTTCTTC.

The chain links TRBV11-2 to TRBJ2-1; D is unclear. This CDR3 spans 14 amino acids. From germline, CDR1 is SGHAT and CDR2 FQNNGV. The V gene lost 1 base and the J gene lost 2 bases, with 6 bases spanning the gap. The CDR3 coding sequence is TGTGCCAGCAGCTTAGGGAGACCCTACAATGAGCAGTTCTTC. Its protein product is CASSLGRPYNEQFF. The whole variable domain, filled in from reference TRBV11-2 and TRBJ2-1, reads EAGVAQSPRYKIIEKRQSVAFWCNPISGHATLYWYQQILGQGPKLLIQFQNNGVVDDSQLPKDRFSAERLKGVDSTLKIQPAKLEDSAVYLCASSLGRPYNEQFFGPGTRLTVL.

This clone rates as medium-sized. J is TRBJ1-6 and V is TRBV5-1; D ambiguous. CDR3 length: 12 amino acids. Trimming pared 4 bases from V and 6 bases from J, leaving 5 bases between. The germline CDR1 and CDR2 sequences are SGHRS and YFSETQ. In DNA, the CDR3 is TGCGCCAGCAGCGATAGTAATTCACCCCTCCACTTT. Translating it yields CASSDSNSPLHF.

The chain recombines TRBV7-6 with TRBJ1-1; D not resolved. CDR3 length equals 13 residues. The V and J ends lost 5 bases and 1 base respectively, with 8 bases between them. Per germline, CDR1 SGHVS and CDR2 FNYEAQ. CDR3 DNA: TGTGCCAGCAGCCAGACAAGGAACACTGAAGCTTTCTTT. This encodes CASSQTRNTEAFF.

Written as DNA, the CDR3 is TGTGCCAGCAGCTCATTACAGGGGGTCGGTTCTGGCTACACCTTC. Its translation: CASSSLQGVGSGYTF. The gene calls are TRBV5-4 and TRBJ1-2; 8 bases are shared with TRBD1. Germline CDR1 reads SGHNT; CDR2 reads YYREEE (reference sequence). The length of the CDR3 is 15 residues. V trimming: 3 bases; J trimming: 7 bases; junction bases outside the gene matches: 11. Complete variable domain (other parts from reference TRBV5-4 and TRBJ1-2): ETGVTQSPTHLIKTRGQQVTLRCSSQSGHNTVSWYQQALGQGPQFIFQYYREEENGRGNFPPRFSGLQFPNYSSELNVNALELDDSALYLCASSSLQGVGSGYTFGSGTRLTVV.

This chain connects TRBV13 to TRBJ2-1; D unclear. Germline V gene sequence: CDR1 PRHDT, CDR2 FYEKMQ (reference sequence). Between the trimmed V and J ends, which lost 4 bases and 4 bases, there was a span of 8 bases. This CDR3 region has 13 residues. Here the CDR3 reads CASSWTWYNEQFF. The CDR3, as DNA: TGTGCCAGCAGCTGGACGTGGTACAATGAGCAGTTCTTC.

This sequence joins TRBV15 and TRBJ1-1; 7 bases align to TRBD1. The CDR3 has 15 amino acids. V shed 1 base and J 4 bases; nucleotides not matched to a gene: 6. CDR1 is LNHNV, CDR2 YYDKDF, per germline (reference sequence). This CDR3 reads CATSRGDRVGTEAFF. In DNA form, the CDR3 reads TGTGCCACCAGCAGAGGTGACAGGGTGGGCACTGAAGCTTTCTTT.

The chain combines TRBV7-3 with TRBJ2-7; TRBD1 aligns across 7 bases. In germline, CDR1 is SGHTA, CDR2 FQGTGA. J was trimmed by 6 bases and V by 1 base; bases with no gene match: 3. The CDR3 sequence is 13 residues long. The CDR3 region is CASSLIGQAEQYF. CDR3 in DNA: TGTGCCAGCAGCTTAATAGGACAGGCCGAGCAGTACTTC.

The chain carries TRBV19 and TRBJ1-1, with D hard to call. CDR1 is LNHDA, CDR2 SQIVND, per germline (reference sequence). This CDR3 comprises 15 residues. The ends were cut back, 7 bases at V and 0 bases at J, with 15 bases in the middle. The CDR3: CASTQTGRMNTEAFF. The CDR3 coding sequence is TGTGCCAGTACCCAAACGGGAAGAATGAACACTGAAGCTTTCTTT.